What follows describes a single T cell receptor beta chain. This clonotype was found once. What this receptor recognizes is not known. It has no much larger one-base neighbor in the sample; base qualities were not kept. One read provides weak support. These data belong to a study of early T cells in non-severe SARS-CoV-2 infection (dated by TCRdb to the early 2020s). Background for the entire study: Because TCR sequencing relied on bulk RNA taken from unsorted whole blood, pairing of alpha and beta chains was not possible.

The library relied on 5' RACE. Sequenced on a NextSeq 500. Unique molecular identifiers were attached to individual cDNA molecules in the TCR library protocol so that sequencing error and PCR bias could be corrected. Both TCR alpha and beta chains were sequenced, and tight co-correlation was observed between alpha and beta sequence abundances in each sample. On the authors' methods: Decombinator V4 was used to annotate TCR sequences for V gene, J gene and CDR3. Expanded TCRs were defined as changing significantly between any two time points under a Poisson model with p below 0.0001. TCR abundances were normalised to the total number of TCRs sequenced in each sample and reported as counts per million. MAIT TCRs were defined by TRAV1-2 paired with TRAJ12, TRAJ20 or TRAJ33, and iNKT TCRs by TRAV10 paired with TRAJ18. VDJdb, accessed 1 November 2021, was searched for CMV, EBV and SARS-CoV-2 annotated TCRs, excluding TCRs annotated for multiple antigens. The public reads were quality trimmed at Q25 with fastp and then assembled into clones with MiXCR by TCRdb, keeping productive beta chains. Entries are consolidated by CDR3 protein sequence, retaining the most common genes and DNA. TCRdb's processing, not the study's, gives the V and J calls here. The sample table contains roughly 54,000 distinct CDR3 sequences; only one count was recorded for about 7.7% of them. The ten largest clonotypes hold roughly a tenth of the sample.

Study-wide findings and limitations: VDJdb matching was skewed toward anti-spike CD8 responses and likely underestimated virus-specific expansions by missing private and CD4 specificities.

According to the germline V gene, CDR1 reads SNHLY and CDR2 reads FYNNEI. The CDR3 runs 13 residues from the cysteine to the phenylalanine. The CDR3 DNA has 39 bases and is translated from base 1. Cut back by 7 bases and 0 bases, the V and J ends lie 8 bases apart. Set within a cohort of healthcare workers in London, UK, this nested case-control study involved weekly PCR testing of nasopharyngeal swabs along with blood sampling. Between 23 and 31 March 2020, the week of the UK lockdown, healthcare workers were enrolled and then followed up weekly for as long as 16 weeks. This TCR was recovered from an adult who was a healthcare worker with PCR-confirmed SARS-CoV-2 infection or an uninfected control (not recorded which). The sample in question was whole blood, obtained at baseline. The chain links TRBV2 with TRBJ2-3; the D gene is not confidently resolved. The CDR3 amino acid sequence is: CASIPGSTDTQYF. DNA sequence: TGTGCCAGCATTCCTGGAAGCACAGATACGCAGTATTTT.